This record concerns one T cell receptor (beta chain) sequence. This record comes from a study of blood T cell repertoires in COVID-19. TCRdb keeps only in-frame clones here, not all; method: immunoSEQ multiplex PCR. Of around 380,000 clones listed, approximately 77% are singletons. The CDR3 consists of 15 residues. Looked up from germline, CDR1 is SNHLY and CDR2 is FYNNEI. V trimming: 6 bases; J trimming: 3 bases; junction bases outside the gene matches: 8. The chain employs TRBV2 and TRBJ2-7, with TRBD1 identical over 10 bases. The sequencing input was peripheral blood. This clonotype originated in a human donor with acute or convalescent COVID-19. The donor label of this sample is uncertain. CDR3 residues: CASRDRTGGYYEQYF. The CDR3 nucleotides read TGTGCCAGCAGAGATAGGACAGGGGGATACTACGAGCAGTACTTC.